This T cell receptor beta chain was identified in a study of T cell repertoires in cytomegalovirus infection. About the research overall: Recently identified HLA-C-restricted CMV epitopes were used, and well-studied HLA-B-restricted CMV epitopes were used as well.

One entry per CDR3 protein results from TCRdb running MiXCR on the reads. The sample has about 770,000 distinct CDR3 sequences, 29% seen once. Whole-study findings and limits: There were HLA-C-restricted CMV-specific TCR beta clonotypes dominating the ex vivo response.

Germline V lookup: CDR1 SGHVS, CDR2 FQNEAQ. V dropped 1 base and J dropped 0 bases, with 19 bases sitting between them. CDR3 length: 19 residues. There are many counts of this clonotype. Its target is unknown. The sequence was collected from a human donor in good health (CMV status not recorded). Some clones in this sample may be carry-over from other donors' samples. The chain joins TRBV7-8 to TRBJ2-1; D gene ambiguous. The sequencing here drew on cultured CD8+ T cells from PBMCs, taken from culture after CMV antigen stimulation. CDR3 region: CASSLGGSLGPSSYNEQFF. CDR3 sequence (DNA): TGTGCCAGCAGCTTAGGGGGTAGCTTGGGCCCTAGCTCCTACAATGAGCAGTTCTTC.